Below are 9 T cell receptor beta chains sequenced from a single sample in a study of cytomegalovirus exposure and HLA in healthy donors. In the PCR, 60 Vbeta and 13 Jbeta primers were used. Method: immunoSEQ multiplex PCR; TCRdb's copy keeps in-frame clones and lacks some. Of about 150,000 clones in the sample, around three quarters were seen once. Sequenced: PBMCs. These receptors originate from a man aged 35 to 55 in good health and CMV-seropositive.

This clone was seen just once. The chain combines TRBV19 with TRBJ2-3; D is unresolved. Germline V CDR1 and CDR2: LNHDA, SQIVND (reference sequence). The germline V and J ends were trimmed by 4 bases and 7 bases, with 6 bases remaining between them. CDR3 size: 11 residues. CDR3 in DNA: TGTGCCAGTAGTACCCAGTATACGCAGTATTTT. This sequence encodes CASSTQYTQYF.

The V call is TRBV29-1, the J call TRBJ2-7; TRBD2 might be the D (7 bases). Germline V gene lookup returns CDR1 SQVTM and CDR2 ANQGSEA. Trimming left V 7 bases short and J 5 bases short, with 18 bases between. The CDR3 runs to 13 residues. CDR3 sequence: CSARGASGDEQYF. The CDR3 region has the DNA TGCAGCGCCCGGGGGGCGAGTGGAGACGAGCAGTACTTC.

The rearrangement links TRBV5-6 to TRBJ2-7; D is ambiguous. V lost 3 bases, J lost 6 bases, and 10 bases lay in between. Germline-derived CDR1 and CDR2 are SGHDT and YYEEEE. There are 12 residues in the CDR3. CDR3 sequence reads: CASSYPGLEQYF. Written as DNA, the CDR3 is TGTGCCAGCAGCTACCCAGGCCTCGAGCAGTACTTC.

The chain has TRBV27 and TRBJ2-7; possibly TRBD2 for D (6 bases). This CDR3 comprises 13 residues. V was shortened by 8 bases and J by 3 bases, with 14 bases between the two germline ends. The germline V gene encodes CDR1 MNHEY and CDR2 SMNVEV (reference sequence). The DNA of the CDR3 is TGTGCCAGCGCCGACGCGGGAAGCTACGAGCAGTACTTC. Translated, it gives CASADAGSYEQYF.

This chain joins TRBV6-5 and TRBJ1-3, with D possibly TRBD1 on 5 matching bases. This CDR3 region has 15 residues. V lost 8 bases and J 0 bases, leaving 14 bases between the germline ends. In germline, CDR1 is MNHEY, CDR2 SVGAGI. This CDR3 reads CASQPGYFSGNTIYF. CDR3 in DNA: TGTGCCAGCCAGCCAGGGTACTTCTCTGGAAACACCATATATTTT.

V usage is TRBV18 and J usage is TRBJ1-1; D remains ambiguous. V lost 1 base and J 7 bases, leaving 13 bases between the germline ends. The germline CDR1 and CDR2 sequences are KGHSH and LQKENI. CDR3 size: 14 residues. The CDR3 is CASSPLSVQVEAFF. DNA of the CDR3: TGTGCCAGCTCACCACTGTCTGTGCAGGTTGAAGCTTTCTTT.

This chain connects TRBV5-4 to TRBJ2-1; the D is unclear. V lost 7 bases and J 2 bases, leaving 10 bases between the germline ends. The germline V gene has CDR1 SGHNT and CDR2 YYREEE (reference sequence). The length of the CDR3 is 13 residues. This CDR3 is CASAPETYNEQFF. The CDR3 DNA is TGTGCCAGCGCCCCGGAGACCTACAATGAGCAGTTCTTC.

The chain links TRBV2 to TRBJ2-7; 8 nucleotides line up with TRBD2. CDR3 length: 15 amino acids. The germline CDR1 and CDR2 sequences are SNHLY and FYNNEI. J lost 6 bases, V lost 7 bases, and 14 bases had no gene match. In nucleotides, the CDR3 is TGTGCCAGCATCCTTAGCGGGGCAACCGGGGCCGAGCAGTACTTC. Amino acids: CASILSGATGAEQYF.

The J gene is TRBJ1-1, the V gene TRBV12-5; a possible D gene is TRBD1 (5 bases). The CDR3 consists of 14 residues. Between the trimmed V and J ends, which lost 7 bases and 1 base, there was a span of 13 bases. Per the germline V gene, CDR1 is LGHNT and CDR2 is FRNRAP. CDR3 residues: CASAPDTPNTEAFF. Here the CDR3 DNA reads TGTGCTAGTGCCCCGGACACTCCGAACACTGAAGCTTTCTTT.